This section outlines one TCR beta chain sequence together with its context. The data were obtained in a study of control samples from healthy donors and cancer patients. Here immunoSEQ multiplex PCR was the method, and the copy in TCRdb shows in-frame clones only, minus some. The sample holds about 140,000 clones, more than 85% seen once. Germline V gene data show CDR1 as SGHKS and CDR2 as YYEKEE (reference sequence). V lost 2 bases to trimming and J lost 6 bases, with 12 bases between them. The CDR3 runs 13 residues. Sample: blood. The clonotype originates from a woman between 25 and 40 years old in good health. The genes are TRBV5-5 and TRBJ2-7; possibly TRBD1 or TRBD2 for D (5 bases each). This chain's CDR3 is CASSLGDVGEQYF. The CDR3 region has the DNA TGTGCCAGCAGCTTAGGGGACGTTGGCGAGCAGTACTTC.